The 4 T cell receptor beta chains given below trace back to one sample, sequenced in a study of spatial heterogeneity in lung cancer. MiXCR was run by TCRdb on the 5' RACE reads, yielding one entry per CDR3 protein. The table includes 30,000 to 45,000 distinct CDR3 sequences, around 7.2% detected once. Specified time point: sample taken at primary tumor resection. Sequences were derived from PBMCs, sampled at surgery. All receptors come from a male donor with early-stage non-small cell lung cancer.

This clonotype was recorded a few times. The rearrangement joins TRBV7-3 to TRBJ2-2, with 7 bases identical to TRBD1. Germline assignment: CDR1 SGHTA and CDR2 FQGTGA. The J segment lost 6 bases and the V segment lost 2 bases, leaving 3 bases of the junction unmatched. The CDR3 is 14 amino acids. The CDR3 DNA follows: TGTGCCAGCAGCTTACACCAGGGGGCCGGGGAGCTGTTTTTT. Amino acid sequence: CASSLHQGAGELFF.

This clonotype has more than one count but fewer than ten. V gene TRBV2 combines with J gene TRBJ1-5, with 7 nucleotides matching TRBD1. The V gene's germline CDR1 is SNHLY and CDR2 FYNNEI. The CDR3 covers 15 residues. J lost 0 bases, V lost 5 bases, and 4 bases had no gene match. The CDR3 protein is CASSRDRDSNQPQHF. The CDR3, as DNA: TGTGCCAGCAGTAGAGACAGGGATAGCAATCAGCCCCAGCATTTT.

V is TRBV7-9 and J is TRBJ2-5, with D possibly called TRBD1 or TRBD2 (5 bases each). Trimming left V 5 bases short and J 7 bases short, with 14 bases between. Germline V gene data show CDR1 as SEHNR and CDR2 as FQNEAQ (reference sequence). The CDR3 has 13 amino acids. The CDR3 protein is CASSPGIGGTQYF. DNA for the CDR3: TGTGCCAGCAGCCCCGGGATTGGGGGGACCCAGTACTTC.

This clonotype was seen at least ten times. V usage is TRBV7-3 and J usage is TRBJ2-3, with TRBD2 identical over 10 bases. CDR1 and CDR2 (germline): SGHTA, FQGTGA. The V segment lost 4 bases and the J segment 4 bases; nucleotides outside the gene matches: 5. The CDR3 length is 15 residues. The CDR3 nucleotides are TGTGCCAGCAGCTCGTCCCTAGCGGGGGCAGATACGCAGTATTTT. The encoded protein is CASSSSLAGADTQYF.